This T cell receptor (beta chain) was profiled in a study of cytomegalovirus exposure and HLA in healthy donors. Study-level points and caveats: Segments of the TCR beta V type were, in most cases, productive about 87% or about 30% of the time in an earlier analysis. Among the CMV-associated chains, a few were confirmed in vitro as specific for CMV antigens. Equally common other TCR beta chains were less clonally expanded than HLA-associated ones, a later analysis found. Trimming of TCR beta V- and J-genes showed a link, identified in a later analysis, to a missense DCLRE1C variant.

The CDR3 consists of 16 residues. Losses at the gene ends were 2 bases for V and 7 bases for J; bases not matched to a gene: 4. Germline V gene sequence: CDR1 SGHVS, CDR2 FQNEAQ. As for this clone: The antigen remains unidentified.

With 60 Vbeta and 13 Jbeta primers, the PCR was carried out. Produced via immunoSEQ multiplex PCR; TCRdb's table is partial and in-frame only. The table has approximately 190,000 clones, 75% to 90% seen once; the top ten hold over 2.5%. The chain combines TRBV7-8 with TRBJ2-1; 14 nucleotides line up with TRBD2. The TCR originated in a woman aged 45-60 years in good health and CMV-seropositive. Material: PBMCs. CDR3 residues: CASSLRLAGGRNEQFF. The CDR3 coding sequence is TGTGCCAGCAGCTTAAGACTAGCGGGGGGGCGGAATGAGCAGTTCTTC.